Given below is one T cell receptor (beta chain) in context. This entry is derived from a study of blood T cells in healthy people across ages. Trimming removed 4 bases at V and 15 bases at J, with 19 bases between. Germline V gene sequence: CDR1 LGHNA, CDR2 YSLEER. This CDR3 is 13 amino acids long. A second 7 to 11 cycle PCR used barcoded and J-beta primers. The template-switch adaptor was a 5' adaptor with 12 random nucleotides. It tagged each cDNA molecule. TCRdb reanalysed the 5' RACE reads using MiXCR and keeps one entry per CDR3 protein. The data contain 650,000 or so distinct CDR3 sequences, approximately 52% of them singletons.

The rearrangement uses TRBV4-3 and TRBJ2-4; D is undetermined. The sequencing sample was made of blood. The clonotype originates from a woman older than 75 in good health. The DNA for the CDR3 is TGCGCCAGCAGCCGACCCCCAGAGAAGTCGTGGTACTTC. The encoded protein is CASSRPPEKSWYF.